This TCR beta chain was retrieved from a study of regulatory T cells in long-lasting Graves disease. The time point: newly diagnosed GD, antithyroid drugs for less than 3 months. The TCR library was made from RNA that had been extracted from PBMCs in TRIzol. Sequencing libraries for TCR beta were prepared with iRepertoire HTBI primers and Arm-PCR of CDR3 regions. TCRdb called the multiplex PCR reads again in MiXCR, with one record for every CDR3 protein. The sample holds 250,000 or so distinct CDR3 sequences, around 20% seen once. This clonotype has just a few counts. The sequence was collected from a female donor with Graves disease. The sample was peripheral blood mononuclear cells (PBMCs), taken at new diagnosis, from a patient treated with antithyroid drugs.

The CDR3 bases are TGTGCCAGCAGCGTAAGGACTAGCGGTTTTGTGAATACGCAGTATTTT. Residues: CASSVRTSGFVNTQYF. V is TRBV9 and J is TRBJ2-3; 10 nucleotides agree with TRBD2. This CDR3 comprises 16 residues. J lost 7 bases, V lost 1 base, and 9 bases had no gene match. The germline V gene has CDR1 SGDLS and CDR2 YYNGEE.